The present TCR beta chain was sequenced within a study of T-cell memory formation after mild COVID-19 (dated by TCRdb to about 2021). With respect to the entire study: TCR sequence clusters from the two donors were largely donor specific. The cohort was made up of two young adult volunteers, one female and one male, who were previously healthy. T-cell clones expanding and contracting after mild COVID-19 in two donors were tracked by longitudinal TCRalpha and TCRbeta repertoire sequencing.

TCRdb names Illumina NovaSeq 6000 as the instrument used. TCRalpha and TCRbeta cDNA libraries were built by 5'RACE with constant-segment primers, adding sample barcodes and unique molecular identifiers. Trizol reagent was used to extract RNA from every sample. Amplification of the libraries took two PCR steps, and the second step added a second sample barcode plus Illumina TruSeq adapters. Libraries were sequenced on an Illumina NovaSeq with 2 x 150 bp paired-end reads. The authors processed their data as follows. Reads were demultiplexed and collapsed into UMI-guided consensus sequences with migec v1.2.7. Using mixcr v2.1.11, UMI consensuses were aligned to TRA and TRB V and J templates and then assembled into clonotypes. Clonotypes were classified as expanded or contracted when called significant by both edgeR and NoisET, with noise models trained on biological replicates. For edgeR calls, the thresholds were a false discovery rate-adjusted p below 0.01 and a log2 fold-change of 1. As an exploratory analysis of dynamics, PCA with hierarchical clustering was applied to max-normalized trajectories of the 1000 most abundant clonotypes. Separately sequenced CD4+ and CD8+ repertoires were used to assign a CD4 or CD8 phenotype to each responding clone. In-frame beta chains were kept once TCRdb had trimmed the public reads at Q25 with fastp and called clones with MiXCR. Each CDR3 protein gets just one entry, which takes the most common genes and DNA from the rows behind it. Clone size and V and J calls follow TCRdb, not the original study. The sample table lists 470,000 or so distinct CDR3 sequences, roughly 25% of them with a count of one. The top ten constitute roughly an eighth of the sample.

In this sample, this clonotype turned up many times. This clone's antigen is unknown. The sample holds no much larger clone one base away, and base qualities are not on file. PBMCs were isolated by Ficoll-Paque density gradient centrifugation. Results and caveats for the whole study, not just this receptor: Clones that contracted from day 15 to 85 showed balanced CD4/CD8 phenotypes, whereas a second wave of clones that expanded from day 15 to 37 leaned towards CD4+. Some responding clones were detected in pre-infection memory, suggesting pre-existing cross-reactive memory T cells joined the SARS-CoV-2 response. The study included only a couple of mild cases, and larger cohorts that include severe cases with pre-infection samples were judged to be necessary. Contracting CD4+ clones were found mainly in CM and EM memory subsets, while CD8+ clones were enriched in EMRA. Whether the second-wave clones peaking on day 37 were SARS-CoV-2 specific was not confirmed.

V and J are truncated by 0 bases and 5 bases respectively, leaving an intervening sequence of 8 bases. Taken from the germline V gene (reference sequence), the CDR1 and CDR2 loops are SGHKS and YYEKEE. Counted from cysteine to phenylalanine, this CDR3 has 13 amino acids. Only the CDR3 region is kept as DNA, spanning 39 bases read in frame from base 1. Recombination joined TRBV5-5 with TRBJ2-5; the D gene is perhaps TRBD2, from 6 matching bases. The source is an adult woman who had mild COVID-19 (a few samples of this study predate the infection). The sample titles of this study are shuffled in the database, so cell type and time point are left out; the donor was told from shared clones. The sample comprised PBMCs or a T cell subset sorted from them (not recorded which). The CDR3 loop reads CASSLEGRETQYF. The sequence in DNA is TGTGCCAGCAGCTTGGAAGGGAGGGAGACCCAGTACTTC.